This T cell receptor (beta chain) was sequenced during a study of regulatory T cells in long-lasting Graves disease. General observations from the study: Samples came from peripheral blood alone, without thyroid tissue.

Arm-PCR of CDR3 regions and iRepertoire HTBI primers were used to build TCR beta libraries. TCRdb redid the calling of the multiplex PCR reads with MiXCR, one entry per CDR3 protein. The sample lists over 650,000 distinct CDR3 sequences, about 30% occurring once. As for time point: persistent/refractory GD, antithyroid drugs over 5 years with positive TRAb. From PBMCs, RNA was extracted and then used to make the TCR library. Concerning this clonotype itself: The antigen remains undetermined.

V lost 7 bases and J lost 4, with 13 bases in between. This CDR3 has 13 residues. From germline, CDR1 is MNHNS and CDR2 SASEGT. V is TRBV6-1 and J is TRBJ1-1; D is perhaps TRBD1 (5 bases). The specimen was peripheral blood mononuclear cells (PBMCs), collected when the disease was refractory, from a patient treated with antithyroid drugs. The receptor's source is a female donor with Graves disease. The CDR3 DNA sequence: TGTGCCAGCAACACCGGGACTCTCACTGAAGCTTTCTTT. Its protein is CASNTGTLTEAFF.